This T cell receptor (beta chain) was found in a study of cytomegalovirus exposure and HLA in healthy donors. Overall study: From roughly 180 million T cells, an earlier analysis saw 120 million or so unique TCR beta sequences. Notes on the study in general: The majority of CMV-associated TCR beta chains were reported as apparently HLA-restricted in a later analysis. TRBV6-2, TRBV6-3 and some other V segments were unresolvable in 87-base-pair reads. Specificity for CMV antigens was confirmed in vitro for a few of the CMV-associated chains.

With regard to this clone: What it recognizes is unknown.

Amplification used 60 Vbeta primers and 13 Jbeta primers. The data were produced by immunoSEQ multiplex PCR, yet TCRdb's version contains in-frame clones alone and is incomplete. Of 140,000 to 150,000 clones listed, about 75% are singletons. V was clipped by 3 bases and J by 0 bases, with 6 bases between them. CDR1 is LNHDA and CDR2 is SQIVND in the germline V gene (reference sequence). The CDR3 spans 15 residues. The V gene is TRBV19, the J gene TRBJ2-6; D ambiguous. Sequences were obtained from PBMCs. This receptor was identified in a man in his thirties or forties in good health and CMV-seronegative. The DNA of the CDR3 is TGTGCCAGTAGTATTTCCCACTCTGGGGCCAACGTCCTGACTTTC. Its translation: CASSISHSGANVLTF.